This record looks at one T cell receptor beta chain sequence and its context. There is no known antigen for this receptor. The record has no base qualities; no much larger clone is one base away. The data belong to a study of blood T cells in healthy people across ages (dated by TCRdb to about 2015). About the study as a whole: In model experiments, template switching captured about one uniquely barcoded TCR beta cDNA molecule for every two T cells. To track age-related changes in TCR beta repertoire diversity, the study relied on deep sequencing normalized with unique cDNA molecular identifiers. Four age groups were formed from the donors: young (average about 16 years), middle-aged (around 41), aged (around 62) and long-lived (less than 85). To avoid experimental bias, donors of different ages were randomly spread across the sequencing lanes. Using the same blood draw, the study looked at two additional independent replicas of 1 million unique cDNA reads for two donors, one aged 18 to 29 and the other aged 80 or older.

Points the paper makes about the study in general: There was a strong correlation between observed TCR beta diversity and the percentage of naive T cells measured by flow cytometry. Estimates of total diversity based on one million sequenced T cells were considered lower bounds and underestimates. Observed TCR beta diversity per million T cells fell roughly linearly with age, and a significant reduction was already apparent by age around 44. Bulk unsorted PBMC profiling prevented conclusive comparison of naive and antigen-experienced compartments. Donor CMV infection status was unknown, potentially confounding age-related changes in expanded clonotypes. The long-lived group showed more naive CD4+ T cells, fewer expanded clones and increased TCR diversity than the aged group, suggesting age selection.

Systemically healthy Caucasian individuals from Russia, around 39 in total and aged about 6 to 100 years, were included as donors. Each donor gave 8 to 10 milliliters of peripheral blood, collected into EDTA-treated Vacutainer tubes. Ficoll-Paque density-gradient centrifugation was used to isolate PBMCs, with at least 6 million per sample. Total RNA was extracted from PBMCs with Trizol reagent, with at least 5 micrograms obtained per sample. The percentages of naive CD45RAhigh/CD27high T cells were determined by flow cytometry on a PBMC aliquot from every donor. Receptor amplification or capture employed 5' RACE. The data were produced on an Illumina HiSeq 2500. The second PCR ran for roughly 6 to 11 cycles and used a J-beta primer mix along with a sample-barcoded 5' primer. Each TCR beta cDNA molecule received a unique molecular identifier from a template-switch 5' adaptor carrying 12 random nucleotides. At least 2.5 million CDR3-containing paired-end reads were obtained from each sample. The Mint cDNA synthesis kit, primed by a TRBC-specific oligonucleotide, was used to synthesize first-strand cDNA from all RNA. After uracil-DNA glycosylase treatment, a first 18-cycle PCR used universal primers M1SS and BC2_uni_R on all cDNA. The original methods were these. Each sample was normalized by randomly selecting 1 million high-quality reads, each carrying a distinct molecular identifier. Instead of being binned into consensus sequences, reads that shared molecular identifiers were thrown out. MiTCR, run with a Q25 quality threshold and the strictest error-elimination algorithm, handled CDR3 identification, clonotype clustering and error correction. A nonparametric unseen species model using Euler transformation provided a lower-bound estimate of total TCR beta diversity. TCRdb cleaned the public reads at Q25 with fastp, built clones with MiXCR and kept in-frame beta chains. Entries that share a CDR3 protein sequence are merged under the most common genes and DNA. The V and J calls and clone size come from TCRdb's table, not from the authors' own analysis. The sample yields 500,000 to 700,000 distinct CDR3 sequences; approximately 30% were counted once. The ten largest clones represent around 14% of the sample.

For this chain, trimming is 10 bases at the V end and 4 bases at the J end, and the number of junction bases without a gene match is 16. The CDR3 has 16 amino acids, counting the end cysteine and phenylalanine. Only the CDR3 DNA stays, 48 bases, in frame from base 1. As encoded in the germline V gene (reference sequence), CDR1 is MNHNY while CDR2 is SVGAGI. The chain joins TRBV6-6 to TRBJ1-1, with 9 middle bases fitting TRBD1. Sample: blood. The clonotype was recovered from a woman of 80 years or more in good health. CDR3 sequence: CATAFSTGGAGTEAFF. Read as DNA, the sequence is TGTGCCACCGCTTTTAGTACAGGGGGCGCGGGCACTGAAGCTTTCTTT.